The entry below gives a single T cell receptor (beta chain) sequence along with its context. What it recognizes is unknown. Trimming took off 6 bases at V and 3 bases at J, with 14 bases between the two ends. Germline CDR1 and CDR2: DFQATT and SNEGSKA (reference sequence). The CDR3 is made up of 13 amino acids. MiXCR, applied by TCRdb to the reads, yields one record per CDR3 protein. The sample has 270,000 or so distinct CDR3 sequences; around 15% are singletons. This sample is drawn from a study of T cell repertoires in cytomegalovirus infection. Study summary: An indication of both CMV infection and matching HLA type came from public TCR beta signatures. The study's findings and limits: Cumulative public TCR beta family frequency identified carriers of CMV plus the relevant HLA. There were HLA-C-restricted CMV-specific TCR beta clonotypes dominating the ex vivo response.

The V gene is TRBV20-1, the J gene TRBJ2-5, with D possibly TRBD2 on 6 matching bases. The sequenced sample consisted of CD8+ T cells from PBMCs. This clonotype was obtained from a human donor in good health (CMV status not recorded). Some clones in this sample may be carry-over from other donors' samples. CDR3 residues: CSALSPGEETQYF. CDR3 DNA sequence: TGCAGTGCCCTAAGCCCGGGAGAAGAGACCCAGTACTTC.